What follows is one T cell receptor (beta chain) and its context. The CDR3 covers 12 residues. Germline V gives CDR1 SEHNR, CDR2 FQNEAQ (reference sequence). V shed 5 bases and J shed 4 bases, with 8 bases lying between them. This sample was taken from a study of Tregs in tolerant kidney transplant recipients. The protocol was immunoSEQ multiplex PCR, while the TCRdb copy is restricted to in-frame clones and leaves out a portion. The sample comprises approximately 67,000 clones, roughly 92% of which are singletons, and approximately 9.9% rests with the top ten. The chain recombines TRBV7-9 with TRBJ1-1; D unresolved. The specimen was CD8+ T cells from blood, collected before the transplant. The source of this sequence is a human donor who received a combined kidney and bone marrow transplant. CDR3 coding DNA: TGTGCCAGCAGCATTCCGGGCACTGAAGCTTTCTTT. Amino acid sequence: CASSIPGTEAFF.